The T cell receptor beta chain described here comes from a study of T cell responses to AZD1222 COVID-19 vaccine. Whole-study findings and limits: Spike-specific TCR breadth rose after two AZD1222 doses, and depth rose as well. Among spike-specific TCRs, nearly half reportedly target unmutated variant regions. The sample set comprised mostly white British donors with more females, and clonal diversity was possibly underestimated.

Measured with immunoSEQ multiplex PCR; TCRdb has only the in-frame clones, and not every one. The table lists 150,000 to 200,000 clones, about 90% of them singletons. As to this clone: Its antigen is unknown.

Second-dose schedules of about 4 or about 12 weeks were combined. Germline trimming cut 5 bases from V and 3 bases from J; bases unmatched to any gene: 7. Germline assignment: CDR1 SQVTM and CDR2 ANQGSEA. The CDR3 runs 14 residues. The source was peripheral blood, collected 28 days after the second AZD1222 dose. The chain has TRBV29-1 and TRBJ2-3, with 8 bases identical to TRBD2. The sequence was obtained from an adult who received the AZD1222 COVID-19 vaccine. CDR3: CSVSSGSGTDTQYF. The DNA for the CDR3 is TGCAGCGTTTCAAGCGGGAGCGGGACAGATACGCAGTATTTT.